Below, 9 T cell receptor beta chains from the same sample are listed, as sequenced in a study of identical twins (dated by TCRdb to 2015 to 2016). The library was generated by 5' RACE. TCRdb names Illumina HiSeq 2000 as the instrument used. The public reads were reanalyzed by TCRdb: fastp trimming at Q25, MiXCR alignment, in-frame beta chains only. Rows merge per CDR3 protein into single entries with the most common DNA and genes. The sample contains hundreds of thousands of distinct CDR3 sequences, approximately 24% of them found a single time. Clones ranked in the top ten supply just under 3% of the sample. The same sample was also used in a study of T cells expressing NK-cell markers.

Sequencing was done on a sample of CD4+ T cells sorted from blood. The receptor source for this set is a woman between 18 and 30 years old in good health.

The chain is built from TRBV30 and TRBJ2-1, with D perhaps matching TRBD1 or TRBD2 (5 bases each). The CDR3 totals 12 residues. The germline CDR1 and CDR2 sequences are GTSNPN and SVGIG (reference sequence). Trimming took off 4 bases at V and 8 bases at J, with 12 bases between the two ends. The DNA of the CDR3 is TGTGCCTGGACCCCCCGGGGCCATGAGCAGTTCTTC. It is translated as CAWTPRGHEQFF.

This rearrangement joins TRBV11-2 to TRBJ2-1, with 8 bases matching TRBD2. J gave up 4 bases and V 4 bases, and 6 bases lay outside the gene matches. Germline CDR1 is SGHAT and CDR2 is FQNNGV. The CDR3 contains 15 residues. In DNA, the CDR3 is TGTGCCAGCAGCTACACCGGGGGGGAGTACAATGAGCAGTTCTTC. This translates into CASSYTGGEYNEQFF.

The V and J genes are TRBV5-1 and TRBJ2-7; 9 bases match TRBD1. The CDR3 has 15 residues. Germline lookup yields CDR1 SGHRS and CDR2 YFSETQ. V lost 4 bases, J lost 2 bases, and 7 bases stayed unmatched. The CDR3 sequence is CASSHATGGPYEQYF. DNA for the CDR3: TGCGCCAGCAGCCATGCGACAGGGGGACCCTACGAGCAGTACTTC.

The J gene is TRBJ2-1, the V gene TRBV20-1; D may be TRBD1 or TRBD2 (6 bases each). With 0 bases removed from V and 5 bases from J, the gap between germline ends came to 14 bases. The germline gives CDR1 DFQATT, CDR2 SNEGSKA (reference sequence). The CDR3 has 15 residues. CDR3 residues: CSAREGRGLHNEQFF. CDR3 bases: TGCAGTGCTAGAGAGGGCAGGGGACTTCACAATGAGCAGTTCTTC.

This chain uses TRBV20-1 with TRBJ2-7, with D perhaps TRBD2 (5 bases). CDR3 length: 15 amino acids. Germline CDR1 reads DFQATT; CDR2 reads SNEGSKA (reference sequence). V lost 0 bases and J lost 2, with 14 bases in between. Here the CDR3 reads CSARDLERLTYEQYF. The CDR3 bases are TGCAGTGCTAGAGATCTGGAGCGGCTTACCTACGAGCAGTACTTC.

V and J are TRBV6-5 and TRBJ1-3, with D uncertain. The CDR3 contains 15 residues. The ends were cut back, 4 bases at V and 2 bases at J, with 12 bases in the middle. Germline loops: CDR1 MNHEY, CDR2 SVGAGI. In nucleotides, the CDR3 is TGTGCCAGCAGTTCAACGTTGGTGCCTGGAAACACCATATATTTT. Translated, it gives CASSSTLVPGNTIYF.

This chain uses TRBV6-1 with TRBJ2-6; D perhaps matches TRBD1 (6 bases). The length of the CDR3 is 14 residues. V was shortened by 6 bases and J by 4 bases, with 10 bases between the two germline ends. The germline V gene encodes CDR1 MNHNS and CDR2 SASEGT. The CDR3 DNA reads as TGTGCCAGCAGGGGGGCGACCGGGGCCAACGTCCTGACTTTC. Amino acid sequence: CASRGATGANVLTF.

The rearrangement uses TRBV12-3 or TRBV12-4 and TRBJ2-1, with a weak D call TRBD2 (5 bases). CDR3 length: 17 amino acids. V shed 3 bases and J shed 1 base, with 16 bases lying between them. CDR3 bases: TGTGCCAGCAGTTTCTATGGGAGCGGACGGTCCTACAATGAGCAGTTCTTC. Translating gives CASSFYGSGRSYNEQFF.

This clonotype occurred a few times. V usage is TRBV20-1 and J usage is TRBJ2-1; 10 nucleotides match TRBD1. CDR1 DFQATT and CDR2 SNEGSKA come from the germline V gene (reference sequence). V gave up 0 bases and J gave up 4 bases; unmatched junction bases: 0. This CDR3 has 14 amino acids. In nucleotides, the CDR3 is TGCAGTGCTAGAGAGGGACAGGGGTACAATGAGCAGTTCTTC. It specifies CSAREGQGYNEQFF.